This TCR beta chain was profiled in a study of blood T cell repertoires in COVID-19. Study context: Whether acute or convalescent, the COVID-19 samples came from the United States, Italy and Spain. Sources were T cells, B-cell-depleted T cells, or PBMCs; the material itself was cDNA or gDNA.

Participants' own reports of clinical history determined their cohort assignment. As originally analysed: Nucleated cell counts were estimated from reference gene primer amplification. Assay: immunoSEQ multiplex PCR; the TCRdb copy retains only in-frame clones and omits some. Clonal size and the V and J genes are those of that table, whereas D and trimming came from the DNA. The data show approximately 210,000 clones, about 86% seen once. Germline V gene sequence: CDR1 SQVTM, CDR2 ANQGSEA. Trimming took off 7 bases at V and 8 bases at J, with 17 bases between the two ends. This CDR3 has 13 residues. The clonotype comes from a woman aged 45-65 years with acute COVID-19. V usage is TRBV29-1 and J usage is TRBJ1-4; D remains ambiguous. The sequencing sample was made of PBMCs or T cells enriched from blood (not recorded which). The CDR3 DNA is TGCAGCGCCGGAGGGCCGTATTCCGAAAAACTGTTTTTT. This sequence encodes CSAGGPYSEKLFF.